This TCR beta chain appears in the sequencing data of a study of blood T cell repertoires in COVID-19. Whole-study context: There were acute and convalescent COVID-19 samples, and they came from the United States, Italy and Spain. Sources were T cells, B-cell-depleted T cells, or PBMCs; the material itself was cDNA or gDNA.

In the source study's methods: How many nucleated cells were present was estimated from reference gene primer amplification. Produced via immunoSEQ multiplex PCR; TCRdb's table is partial and in-frame only. V, J and clone size derive from that table, while D and trimming were established from the DNA sequence. Of roughly 70,000 clones listed, 70% to 80% are singletons. Germline V gene data show CDR1 as LNHDA and CDR2 as SQIVND (reference sequence). Between the trimmed V and J ends, which lost 4 bases and 3 bases, there was a span of 13 bases. The CDR3 loop spans 15 amino acids. The receptor was derived from a human donor in a cohort sampled during active COVID-19. V usage is TRBV19 and J usage is TRBJ1-5, with D possibly being TRBD1 (5 bases). Source material: peripheral blood. CDR3 in amino acids: CASSTFDSNNQPQHF. Here the CDR3 DNA reads TGTGCCAGTAGTACCTTCGACAGTAACAATCAGCCCCAGCATTTT.